Given below is one T cell receptor beta chain in context. Sequencing was performed with immunoSEQ multiplex PCR; in TCRdb, only in-frame clones are kept and a portion is missing. The profile shows a few hundred thousand clones, roughly 84% of them singletons. This entry belongs to a study of blood T cell repertoires in COVID-19. The CDR3 sequence is 14 residues long. V lost 4 bases, J lost 3 bases, and 12 bases lay in between. CDR1 SNHLY and CDR2 FYNNEI come from the germline V gene. The specimen sequenced was peripheral blood. V usage is TRBV2 and J usage is TRBJ1-2; D may be TRBD1 (6 bases). The receptor comes from an older woman who had recovered from COVID-19. The CDR3, as DNA: TGTGCCAGCAGTGTTCCAGGGACATACTATGGCTACACCTTC. This translates into CASSVPGTYYGYTF. Complete variable domain (other parts from reference TRBV2 and TRBJ1-2): EPEVTQTPSHQVTQMGQEVILRCVPISNHLYFYWYRQILGQKVEFLVSFYNNEISEKSEIFDDQFSVERPDGSNFTLKIRSTKLEDSAMYFCASSVPGTYYGYTFGSGTRLTVV.